This TCR beta chain emerged from a study of human T cells and chemical hapten exposure (dated by TCRdb to the early 2020s). Background for the entire study: For sensitization, 2% DPC in acetone was applied to a 2 cm by 2 cm area of upper inner arm skin. The libraries were sequenced as a pool, and the TCR yield per sample differed mostly because of small variations in library volumes within the pool. This study followed changes in the peripheral blood TCR repertoire in vivo during primary and secondary sensitization of alopecia patients to the hapten diphenylcyclopropenone (DPC). For TCR sequencing, blood came from 25 to 35 alopecia patients at anywhere from one to four time points (pre-sensitization, 2, 6 and 24 weeks). Throughout the approximately 24-week study period, patients were also given weekly therapeutic DPC doses on the scalp. Patch tests used Finn chambers with 0.01% DPC on the upper back, scored after 6 days by International Contact Dermatitis Research Group standards. Alopecia areata with under or over 50% scalp involvement, alopecia totalis and alopecia universalis were represented in the patient cohort, which was mostly female. Blood samples were taken from patients before sensitization (week 0) and at 2, 6 and about 24 weeks after DPC sensitization. Points the paper makes about the study in general: The number of TCRs above 1 in 1000 frequency did not change with DPC sensitization; there was no evidence of global repertoire structure alterations. Expanded TCRs formed significantly more large CDR3 similarity clusters than pre-sensitization or healthy control sets, consistent with antigen-driven responses. Repeated subsampling changed both the strength of the expansion versus patch-test correlation and the threshold at which that correlation became significant. Because all patients had alopecia, a presumed autoimmune disease, the immune response of the patients might differ from that of healthy individuals. A positive correlation was found between the number of PT1 expanded TCRs and patch test score, with significance reached at thresholds 8, 16 and 32 but not 4.

Library preparation was by RACE. The instrument given in TCRdb is NextSeq 500. During library preparation, unique molecular identifiers were attached to individual cDNA molecules so that TCRs could be counted in a quantitative, reproducible way. For every blood RNA sample, sequencing covered both the TCR alpha and TCR beta chains. As for the authors' bioinformatics: The median number of TCRs per sample was 95,638, ranging from about 23,224 to 700,000. V, J and CDR3 annotation of the TCR reads was performed with the Decombinator software suite. For PS versus PT1 abundance plots, all samples were subsampled to the same number of TCRs (28,000). TCRs were defined as expanded if absent before sensitization and observed at least eight times at the 2-week time point. TCRdb reran the public reads through fastp at Q25 and MiXCR, keeping productive beta chains. Rows with one shared CDR3 protein collapse into an entry with the most common genes and DNA. The V and J calls here are based on TCRdb, not the publication. The sample data list nearly 95,000 distinct CDR3 sequences, and approximately 9.9% of these were observed just once. The ten largest clones add up to roughly 2% of the sample.

The sample's time point label, in plain terms: patch test 2, 6 weeks after DPC sensitization. The treatment or condition label of this sample denotes: therapeutic diphenylcyclopropenone sensitization with weekly scalp DPC. Blood at each patch-test visit was drawn before the patch test was applied. Patients were considered eligible if aged 18 to 70, diagnosed with alopecia and deemed suitable for DPC therapy, and patients were excluded if pregnant. Unfractionated whole blood was collected in Tempus Blood RNA tubes, and total RNA was extracted from that blood. This clonotype was seen a few times. Its antigen specificity is not known. There are no base qualities to consult, and no much larger clone falls within one base. From its cysteine to its phenylalanine, the CDR3 spans 12 amino acids. The read is trimmed to its CDR3 DNA, 36 bases read in frame from base 1. The germline V gene sets CDR1 to SQVTM and CDR2 to ANQGSEA. At the junction V is shortened by 8 bases and J by 6 bases; bases outside the gene matches: 5.

In this chain, TRBV29-1 is recombined with TRBJ2-1; 9 middle bases align to TRBD1. The source is a man between 35 and 55 years old with alopecia areata. Some clones in this sample may be carry-over from other donors' samples. The sequencing used whole blood, collected in connection with sensitization to the hapten diphenylcyclopropenone (DPC). The CDR3 reads CSPSTGGNEQFF. The nucleotide sequence is given as TGCAGCCCTTCGACAGGGGGCAATGAGCAGTTCTTC.